This T cell receptor delta chain was identified during a study of Vδ1+ human thymocytes. Broader study findings: Thymic TRG and TRD repertoires appeared highly polyclonal, with Gaussian CDR3 length distributions.

RNA was extracted from the cells and then reverse transcribed. The CDR3 regions were amplified by multiplex PCR from V-gene primers to a constant-region primer. TCRdb called clones anew from the multiplex PCR reads with CATT. The table has over 45,000 delta-chain clones, 15% seen once. This clone has more than one count but fewer than ten. Its cognate antigen is unknown. Trimming took 3 bases from V and 8 from J, leaving 25 bases between them. CDR3 length equals 17 residues. CDR1 is TSWWSYY, CDR2 QGS, per germline. The source of this sequence is a boy in the first two years of life who had congenital heart surgery. The sequenced material came from Vdelta1+ gamma-delta thymocytes from the thymus. Subset in this sample: FACS-sorted CD3+ TCRalphabeta- TCRVdelta1+ TCRVdelta2- thymocytes. The chain combines TRDV1 with TRDJ1; D might be TRDD2 or TRDD3, each matching 9 bases. The CDR3 is CALGDGLPTGTGGKLIF. In DNA, the CDR3 is TGTGCTCTTGGGGATGGCCTTCCTACCGGTACTGGGGGAAAACTCATCTTT.